These 5 T cell receptor beta chains were sequenced from one sample in a study of monozygotic twins with inflammatory bowel disease. For each CDR3 protein, TCRdb gives one entry from its re-call of the 5' RACE reads, without DNA. The sample table includes more than 300,000 distinct CDR3 sequences. The sequenced sample consisted of blood. These TCRs come from a human donor with ulcerative colitis or Crohn's disease, or a healthy co-twin of an affected twin (not recorded which).

V and J are TRBV12-3 or TRBV12-4 and TRBJ1-1; TCRdb outputs TRBD1, but without DNA this stays unchecked. The CDR3 is made up of 14 amino acids. This chain's CDR3 is CASSLAGHPTEAFF.

V is TRBV20-1 and J is TRBJ2-7; TCRdb lists TRBD1, though no DNA is available to test this call. In germline, CDR1 is DFQATT, CDR2 SNEGSKA (reference sequence). The CDR3 loop spans 13 amino acids. The CDR3 is CSARWAGGYEQYF.

The rearrangement joins TRBV29-1 to TRBJ1-2; TCRdb's D call of TRBD1 is untestable without DNA. The length of the CDR3 is 15 residues. Germline V gene data show CDR1 as SQVTM and CDR2 as ANQGSEA. This CDR3 is CSVGGQGSYNYGYTF.

The chain couples TRBV7-3 to TRBJ2-7; absent DNA, TCRdb's TRBD1 call cannot be checked. From germline, CDR1 is SGHTA and CDR2 FQGTGA. The CDR3 is made up of 15 amino acids. The CDR3 here is CASSLMAGVNYEQYF.

The chain has TRBV20-1 and TRBJ1-6. Germline CDR1 DFQATT, CDR2 SNEGSKA (reference sequence). The CDR3 runs to 13 residues. This chain's CDR3 is CSARIHGNSPLHF.